The rows below give T cell receptor beta chains drawn from one sample of a study of cytomegalovirus exposure and HLA in healthy donors. Method: immunoSEQ multiplex PCR; TCRdb's copy keeps in-frame clones and lacks some. Among about 190,000 clones listed, approximately 82% were seen once. The material sequenced was PBMCs. Receptor source: a woman between 45 and 60 years old in good health and CMV-seropositive. Both conserved end residues are part of each CDR3. The D gene is left open where the match is weak. Expanded clones are given a class, and other clones once, few, many or no size at all.

V	J	size	D	DNA	CDR3
TRBV5-1	TRBJ2-3	NA	TRBD1	TGCGCCACCTCCACGACAGGGGGCTTGGGGGGTTTTCCAGATACGCAGTATTTT	CATSTTGGLGGFPDTQYF
TRBV30	TRBJ2-5	NA	NA	TGTGCCTGGAGTGTACAAACACAAGAGACCCAGTACTTC	CAWSVQTQETQYF
TRBV29-1	TRBJ1-5	once	NA	TGCAGCGTTGCAGGGGGCAATCAGCCCCAGCATTTT	CSVAGGNQPQHF
TRBV19	TRBJ1-5	NA	NA	TGTGCCAGTAGTATAGAAGGGGCAGTCTATCAGCCCCAGCATTTT	CASSIEGAVYQPQHF
TRBV9	TRBJ2-7	NA	NA	TGTGCCAGCAGCTCCCGGACAGCGACTGTCTACGAGCAGTACTTC	CASSSRTATVYEQYF
TRBV7-3	TRBJ2-6	NA	TRBD2	TGTGCCAGCAGCTTGACTAGCGGGGGGGCTGGTGGGGCCAACGTCCTGACTTTC	CASSLTSGGAGGANVLTF
TRBV7-8	TRBJ1-2	NA	NA	TGTGCCAGCAGCTTAGAAAACCATGGGCTTAATGGCTACACCTTC	CASSLENHGLNGYTF
TRBV7-2	TRBJ1-6	once	NA	TGTGCCAGCAGCTTGCGGAGCTCCTATAATTCACCCCTCCACTTT	CASSLRSSYNSPLHF
TRBV19	TRBJ1-2	NA	NA	TGTGCCAGTAGTTTACACCCGATCCATGGCTACACCTTC	CASSLHPIHGYTF
TRBV6-5	TRBJ1-2	NA	TRBD1	TGTGCCAGCAGTTCGTACAGGGGCCCTTATGGCTACACCTTC	CASSSYRGPYGYTF
TRBV7-3	TRBJ2-3	few	TRBD1	TGTGCCAGCAGCTCGACAGGGGATACGCAGTATTTT	CASSSTGDTQYF
TRBV5-1	TRBJ2-3	NA	TRBD1	TGCGCCAGCAGCTTGGGCCCCGGGACAGGTTCTCAAGATACGCAGTATTTT	CASSLGPGTGSQDTQYF
TRBV7-6	TRBJ2-7	NA	NA	TGTGCCAGCAGCCTAACTAGCCTTGGGGAGCAGTACTTC	CASSLTSLGEQYF
TRBV21-1	TRBJ1-2	NA	NA	TGTGCCAGCAGCAAAAGGACCGGGACAGGGGAGTTGGTTGGTCAGAACTATGGCTACACCTTC	CASSKRTGTGELVGQNYGYTF
TRBV4-1	TRBJ1-2	NA	NA	TGCGCCAGCAGCCAAGCGGGGACAATCCGTGGCTACACCTTC	CASSQAGTIRGYTF
TRBV2	TRBJ2-2	NA	TRBD1	TGTGCCAGCAGTCTGGACAGGGCGAACACCGGGGAGCTGTTTTTT	CASSLDRANTGELFF
TRBV9	TRBJ1-6	NA	NA	TGTGCCAGCAGCGTTAATACAGGAGACAATTCACCCCTCCACTTT	CASSVNTGDNSPLHF
TRBV4-1	TRBJ1-3	NA	NA	TGCGCCAGCAGCCAAGATGCCAGGGCCAAGGGAAACACCATATATTTT	CASSQDARAKGNTIYF
TRBV4-2	TRBJ2-5	NA	NA	TGTGCCAGCAGCCAAGCAGGCAGGCGCGAGACCCAGTACTTC	CASSQAGRRETQYF
TRBV2	TRBJ2-2	NA	NA	TGTGCCAGCAGAGTACAGGCTACGAACACCGGGGAGCTGTTTTTT	CASRVQATNTGELFF